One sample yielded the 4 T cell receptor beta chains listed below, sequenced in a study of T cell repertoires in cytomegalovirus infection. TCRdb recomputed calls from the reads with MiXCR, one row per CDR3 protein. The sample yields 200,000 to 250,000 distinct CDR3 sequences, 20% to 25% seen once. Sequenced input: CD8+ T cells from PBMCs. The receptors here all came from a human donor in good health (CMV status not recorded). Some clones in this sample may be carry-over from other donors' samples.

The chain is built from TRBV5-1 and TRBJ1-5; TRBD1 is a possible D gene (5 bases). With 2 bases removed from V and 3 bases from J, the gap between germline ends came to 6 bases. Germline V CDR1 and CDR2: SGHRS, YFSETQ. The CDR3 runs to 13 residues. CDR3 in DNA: TGCGCCAGCAGCTTAGGGGACAATCAGCCCCAGCATTTT. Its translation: CASSLGDNQPQHF.

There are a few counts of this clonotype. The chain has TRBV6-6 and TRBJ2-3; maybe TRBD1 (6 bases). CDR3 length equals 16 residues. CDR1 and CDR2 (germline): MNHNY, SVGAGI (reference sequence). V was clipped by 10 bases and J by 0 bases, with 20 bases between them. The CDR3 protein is CANRRQAKSSTDTQYF. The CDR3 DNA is TGTGCCAACCGGAGACAGGCTAAATCTAGCACAGATACGCAGTATTTT.

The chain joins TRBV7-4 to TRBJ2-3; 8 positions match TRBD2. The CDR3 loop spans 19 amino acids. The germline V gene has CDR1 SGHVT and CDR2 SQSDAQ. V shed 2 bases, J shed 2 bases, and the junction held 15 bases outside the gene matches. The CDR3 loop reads CASSLPLGVSAGATDTQYF. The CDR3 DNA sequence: TGTGCCAGCAGCTTACCCCTCGGGGTGTCAGCGGGGGCCACAGATACGCAGTATTTT.

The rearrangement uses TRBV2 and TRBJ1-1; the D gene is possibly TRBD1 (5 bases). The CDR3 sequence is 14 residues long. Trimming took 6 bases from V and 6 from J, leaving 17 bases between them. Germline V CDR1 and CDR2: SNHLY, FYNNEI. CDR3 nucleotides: TGTGCCAGCAGCGACGTATCGTTGGGGGCTGAAGCTTTCTTT. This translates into CASSDVSLGAEAFF.